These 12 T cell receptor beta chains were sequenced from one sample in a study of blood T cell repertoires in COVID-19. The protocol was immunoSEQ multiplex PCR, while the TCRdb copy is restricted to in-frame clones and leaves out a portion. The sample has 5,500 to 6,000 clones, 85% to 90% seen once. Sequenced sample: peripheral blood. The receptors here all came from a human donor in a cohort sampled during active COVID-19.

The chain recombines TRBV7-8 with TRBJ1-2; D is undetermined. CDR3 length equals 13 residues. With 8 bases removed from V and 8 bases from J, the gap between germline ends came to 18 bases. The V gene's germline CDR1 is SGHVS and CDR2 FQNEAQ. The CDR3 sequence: CASGHSAREGYTF. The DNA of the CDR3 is TGTGCCAGCGGCCACAGCGCCCGGGAGGGCTACACCTTC.

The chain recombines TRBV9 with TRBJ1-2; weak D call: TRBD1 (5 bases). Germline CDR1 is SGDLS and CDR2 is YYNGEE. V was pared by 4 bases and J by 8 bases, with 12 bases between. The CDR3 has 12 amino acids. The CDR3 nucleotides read TGTGCCAGCAGCCCAGCCGGGGGGGGCTACACCTTC. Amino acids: CASSPAGGGYTF.

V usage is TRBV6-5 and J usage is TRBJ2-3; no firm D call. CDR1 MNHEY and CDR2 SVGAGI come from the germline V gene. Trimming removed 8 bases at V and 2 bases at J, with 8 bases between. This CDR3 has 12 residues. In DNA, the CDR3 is TGTGCCAGCTCCGTATACACAGATACGCAGTATTTT. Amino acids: CASSVYTDTQYF.

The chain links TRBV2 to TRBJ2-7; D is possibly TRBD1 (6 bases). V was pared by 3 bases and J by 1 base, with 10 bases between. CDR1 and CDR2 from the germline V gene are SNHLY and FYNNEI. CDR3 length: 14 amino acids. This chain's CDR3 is CASSEQGSSYEQYF. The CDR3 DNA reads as TGTGCCAGCAGTGAGCAGGGGTCTTCCTACGAGCAGTACTTC.

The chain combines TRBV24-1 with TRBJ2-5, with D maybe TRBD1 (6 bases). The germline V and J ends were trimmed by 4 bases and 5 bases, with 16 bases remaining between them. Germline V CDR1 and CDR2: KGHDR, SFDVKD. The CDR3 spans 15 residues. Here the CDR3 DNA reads TGTGCCACCAGTGACTCAGGGGCGCCAGGGGAGACCCAGTACTTC. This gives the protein CATSDSGAPGETQYF.

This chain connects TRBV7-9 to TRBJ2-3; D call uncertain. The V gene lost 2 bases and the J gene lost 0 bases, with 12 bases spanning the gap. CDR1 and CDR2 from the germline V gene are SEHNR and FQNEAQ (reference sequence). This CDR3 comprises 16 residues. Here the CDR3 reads CASSLRVGYSTDTQYF. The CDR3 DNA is TGTGCCAGCAGCTTACGCGTGGGCTATAGCACAGATACGCAGTATTTT. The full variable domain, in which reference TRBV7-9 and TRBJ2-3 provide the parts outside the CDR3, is DTGVSQNPRHKITKRGQNVTFRCDPISEHNRLYWYRQTLGQGPEFLTYFQNEAQLEKSRLLSDRFSAERPKGSFSTLEIQRTEQGDSAMYLCASSLRVGYSTDTQYFGPGTRLTVL.

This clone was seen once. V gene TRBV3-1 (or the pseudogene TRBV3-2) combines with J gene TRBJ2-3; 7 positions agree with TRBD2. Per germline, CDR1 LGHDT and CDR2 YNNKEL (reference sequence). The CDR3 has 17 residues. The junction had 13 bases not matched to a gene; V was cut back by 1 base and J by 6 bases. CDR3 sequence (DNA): TGTGCCAGCAGCCAAGGAGCGGGACCGTGGGGGTCGGATACGCAGTATTTT. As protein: CASSQGAGPWGSDTQYF.

Here the CDR3 DNA reads TGCGCCAGCAGCCGAGAGACAGAATCCTACGAGCAGTACTTC. Its translation: CASSRETESYEQYF. This chain uses TRBV4-1 with TRBJ2-7; D may be TRBD1 (5 bases). CDR3 length: 14 amino acids. The germline gives CDR1 MGHRA, CDR2 YSYEKL. The V end was cut by 4 bases, the J end by 1 base, with 11 bases between.

For the CDR3, the DNA is TGTGCCAGCAGTGTTCGGGGAGGTGGAAACACCATATATTTT. The encoded protein is CASSVRGGGNTIYF. V usage is TRBV2 and J usage is TRBJ1-3; D not certain. Germline V lookup: CDR1 SNHLY, CDR2 FYNNEI. This CDR3 contains 14 residues. V was clipped by 4 bases and J by 3 bases, with 10 bases between them.

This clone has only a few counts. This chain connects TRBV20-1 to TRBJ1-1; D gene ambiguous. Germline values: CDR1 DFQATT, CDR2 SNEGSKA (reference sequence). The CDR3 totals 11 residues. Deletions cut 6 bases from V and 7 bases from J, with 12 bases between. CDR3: CSATRQIEAFF. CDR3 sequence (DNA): TGCAGTGCGACGAGACAAATTGAAGCTTTCTTT.

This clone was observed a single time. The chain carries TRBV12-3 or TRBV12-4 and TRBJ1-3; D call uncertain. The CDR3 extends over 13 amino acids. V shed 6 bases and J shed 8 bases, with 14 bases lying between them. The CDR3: CASSLAGRHTIYF. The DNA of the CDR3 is TGTGCCAGCAGCTTGGCGGGTCGGCACACCATATATTTT.

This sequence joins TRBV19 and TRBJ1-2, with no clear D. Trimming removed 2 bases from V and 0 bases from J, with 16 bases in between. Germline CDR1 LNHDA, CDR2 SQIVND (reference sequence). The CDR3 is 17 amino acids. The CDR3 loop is CASSISRAAVTNYGYTF. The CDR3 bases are TGTGCCAGTAGTATAAGCCGAGCCGCTGTAACTAACTATGGCTACACCTTC.